The table lists the clone carrying this T cell receptor beta chain with a few counts. This sample was included in a study of T-cell reconstitution after alpha-beta-depleted transplantation in children. Germline values: CDR1 MNHNS, CDR2 SASEGT. The CDR3 covers 14 residues. Germline trimming cut 3 bases from V and 5 bases from J; bases unmatched to any gene: 6. Preparation of the TCRbeta library involved a method that used unique molecular identifiers. MiXCR, run by TCRdb on the PCR reads, gives a single entry per CDR3 protein. The sample shows almost 500,000 distinct CDR3 sequences, 12% of them seen only once.

V is TRBV6-1 and J is TRBJ2-7; 8 nucleotides line up with TRBD1. This specimen was PBMCs from the stem cell graft donor, taken from the stem cell graft. The source is a human donor who donated a stem cell graft to a child with combined immunodeficiency. CDR3 coding DNA: TGTGCCAGCAGTGAGGACAGGGTAGTCGACGAGCAGTACTTC. This translates into CASSEDRVVDEQYF.